These 22 T cell receptor beta chains originate from one sample sequenced in a study of cytomegalovirus exposure and HLA in healthy donors (dated by TCRdb to about 2017). The library was obtained by the immunoSEQ multiplex PCR assay. A mixture of 60 forward primers for TCR Vbeta segments and 13 reverse primers for TCR Jbeta segments was used in the multiplex PCR. Here the immuneACCESS table is served through TCRdb, limited to in-frame sequences with V and J called. Missing clones are a known gap in these copies; in checked studies unresolved V genes cover under half, and the rest lacks a known reason. This sample is represented by roughly 130,000 clones; around 66% of them were singletons. Approximately 8% of the sample is in the top ten clones. The source material was PBMCs. The receptors were gathered from a woman aged 35 to 49 in good health and CMV-seropositive.

The rearrangement links TRBV19 to TRBJ2-2; TRBD1 matches 7 bases. This CDR3 contains 13 residues. Unmatched junction bases numbered 3, after V lost 7 bases and J lost 4 bases. The germline CDR1 and CDR2 sequences are LNHDA and SQIVND (reference sequence). The CDR3 sequence: CASTRDSTGELFF. CDR3 nucleotides: TGTGCCAGTACCAGGGACAGCACCGGGGAGCTGTTTTTT.

This chain uses TRBV29-1 with TRBJ2-3; weak D call: TRBD1 (6 bases). V lost 6 bases and J 6 bases, leaving 16 bases between the germline ends. The germline CDR1 and CDR2 sequences are SQVTM and ANQGSEA. The CDR3 covers 13 residues. The CDR3 protein is CSVDQGMGDTQYF. The CDR3 DNA is TGCAGCGTCGACCAGGGGATGGGGGATACGCAGTATTTT.

As for this clone: The germline gene is not matched at one end of the junction; a read error may be the cause. The chain combines TRBV7-7 with TRBJ2-1; 10 bases line up with TRBD2. CDR3 length equals 16 residues. Per germline, CDR1 SSHAT and CDR2 FNYEAQ (reference sequence). This chain's CDR3 is CASSLGSLAGIDEQFF. CDR3 nucleotide sequence: TGTGCTAGCAGCTTAGGTTCACTAGCGGGGATAGATGAGCAGTTCTTC.

The rearrangement joins TRBV6-1 to TRBJ1-2; TRBD1 is a possible D gene (5 bases). The CDR3 is made up of 13 amino acids. Germline-derived CDR1 and CDR2 are MNHNS and SASEGT. Deletions cut 6 bases from V and 6 bases from J, with 14 bases between. CDR3 protein: CASSRDSTNGYTF. The CDR3 DNA reads TGTGCCAGCAGCCGCGACAGTACGAATGGCTACACCTTC.

This rearrangement joins TRBV6-5 to TRBJ1-1; D gene ambiguous. Germline loops: CDR1 MNHEY, CDR2 SVGAGI. The CDR3 totals 13 residues. The V end lost 8 bases, the J end lost 0 bases, and 10 bases lay between the germline ends. In DNA form, the CDR3 reads TGTGCCAGCCGTCGGGTTTTGAACACTGAAGCTTTCTTT. Protein: CASRRVLNTEAFF.

The chain links TRBV9 to TRBJ2-5; a possible D gene is TRBD1 (6 bases). The germline CDR1 and CDR2 sequences are SGDLS and YYNGEE. Trimming cost V 2 bases and J 4 bases, with 15 bases left between them. CDR3 length equals 15 residues. CDR3 loop: CASSVGDILRETQYF. CDR3 bases: TGTGCCAGCAGCGTCGGGGACATCCTTCGAGAGACCCAGTACTTC.

The gene calls are TRBV10-3 and TRBJ1-1; D ambiguous. CDR3 length: 13 residues. The germline V and J ends were trimmed by 4 bases and 5 bases, with 11 bases remaining between them. CDR1 is ENHRY and CDR2 is SYGVKD in the germline V gene. CDR3 region: CAISVKGGTEAFF. In DNA form, the CDR3 reads TGTGCCATCAGTGTGAAGGGAGGGACTGAAGCTTTCTTT.

The chain has TRBV6-5 and TRBJ1-1; 7 positions match TRBD1. Germline lookup yields CDR1 MNHEY and CDR2 SVGAGI. The CDR3 spans 14 residues. V shed 6 bases and J 5 bases; nucleotides not matched to a gene: 9. The CDR3 here is CASSPVQGRTEAFF. The CDR3 DNA reads TGTGCCAGCAGCCCTGTACAGGGGCGGACTGAAGCTTTCTTT.

The V and J genes are TRBV27 and TRBJ2-5, with unresolved D. Trimming removed 1 base at V and 3 bases at J, with 9 bases between. The CDR3 is 14 residues long. Germline V gene data show CDR1 as MNHEY and CDR2 as SMNVEV (reference sequence). Written as DNA, the CDR3 is TGTGCCAGCAGTTTATTCCCAGAAGAAGAGACCCAGTACTTC. Translation: CASSLFPEEETQYF.

V is TRBV11-3 and J is TRBJ2-7, with 8 bases lining up with TRBD1. With V trimmed by 5 bases and J by 3 bases, 9 bases remained unmatched. Germline lookup yields CDR1 SGHNT and CDR2 YENEEA. The CDR3 has 15 residues. CDR3 residues: CASSTPGQDLYEQYF. CDR3 bases: TGTGCCAGCAGCACACCGGGACAGGACCTCTACGAGCAGTACTTC.

V is TRBV10-3 and J is TRBJ1-5; D uncertain. The V gene lost 3 bases and the J gene lost 5 bases, with 5 bases spanning the gap. The CDR3 is made up of 12 amino acids. Germline lookup yields CDR1 ENHRY and CDR2 SYGVKD. CDR3 sequence: CAISEVDQPQHF. The DNA of the CDR3 is TGTGCCATCAGTGAAGTAGATCAGCCCCAGCATTTT.

The genes are TRBV18 and TRBJ2-5; D unresolved. The CDR3 consists of 15 residues. Deletions cut 0 bases from V and 1 base from J, with 9 bases between. Germline V gives CDR1 KGHSH, CDR2 LQKENI. The CDR3 DNA follows: TGTGCCAGCTCACCACCTAACAGAGTCCAAGAGACCCAGTACTTC. Amino acid sequence: CASSPPNRVQETQYF.

Notes on this clone: A junction end diverges from the germline sequence, so it may reflect a read error. The V gene is TRBV15, the J gene TRBJ1-5; 7 bases are shared with TRBD1. This CDR3 is 15 amino acids long. Looked up from germline, CDR1 is LNHNV and CDR2 is YYDKDF (reference sequence). The CDR3 is CATSRVRGGKQPQHF. CDR3 coding DNA: TGTGCCACCAGCAGAGTGAGAGGGGGCAAGCAGCCCCAGCATTTT.

This clone was detected only a few times. The chain carries TRBV5-4 and TRBJ2-7; 11 positions agree with TRBD2. Germline V gene sequence: CDR1 SGHNT, CDR2 YYREEE (reference sequence). Losses at the gene ends were 4 bases for V and 5 bases for J; bases not matched to a gene: 14. The CDR3 length is 17 residues. The CDR3 DNA sequence: TGTGCCAGCAGCACCCTTTCTAGCGGGAGGCCGGGCGACGAGCAGTACTTC. The encoded protein is CASSTLSSGRPGDEQYF.

This clone was recorded a few times. V and J are TRBV11-2 and TRBJ1-5; D not certain. The CDR3 totals 13 residues. Germline lookup yields CDR1 SGHAT and CDR2 FQNNGV. V lost 9 bases and J lost 3, with 12 bases in between. The CDR3 DNA sequence: TGTGCCAGTTCGGAGGTTGTCAATCAGCCCCAGCATTTT. Translated, it gives CASSEVVNQPQHF.

This clone has just one count. The gene calls are TRBV27 and TRBJ2-3; 13 nucleotides align to TRBD2. Germline-derived CDR1 and CDR2 are MNHEY and SMNVEV (reference sequence). Trimming removed 2 bases from V and 4 bases from J; junction bases left unmatched: 3. The CDR3 contains 16 residues. The CDR3 sequence is CASSLTSGGAADTQYF. CDR3 DNA: TGTGCCAGCAGTTTAACTAGCGGGGGGGCGGCAGATACGCAGTATTTT.

This rearrangement joins TRBV6-5 to TRBJ2-5, with D possibly matching TRBD2 (6 bases). The CDR3 is 16 amino acids. CDR1 MNHEY and CDR2 SVGAGI come from the germline V gene. The V end lost 4 bases, the J end lost 5 bases, and 20 bases lay between the germline ends. The CDR3 protein is CASSWSMRGVAETQYF. CDR3 sequence (DNA): TGTGCCAGCAGTTGGTCTATGCGGGGCGTGGCGGAGACCCAGTACTTC.

This clone showed up just once. The V gene is TRBV14, the J gene TRBJ2-5; 8 nucleotides line up with TRBD2. V lost 0 bases and J lost 3; bases outside the gene matches: 15. CDR1 and CDR2 (germline): SGHDN, FVKESK. This CDR3 region has 19 residues. CDR3 sequence (DNA): TGTGCCAGCAGCCAAGAGGCTGTTACTAGCGGCGACCTAGAAGAGACCCAGTACTTC. Translating gives CASSQEAVTSGDLEETQYF.

V usage is TRBV30 and J usage is TRBJ1-6; D ambiguous. Germline V gives CDR1 GTSNPN, CDR2 SVGIG (reference sequence). With 2 bases removed from V and 6 bases from J, the gap between germline ends came to 14 bases. This CDR3 contains 15 residues. CDR3 region: CAWSREGLPNSPLHF. The CDR3 coding sequence is TGTGCCTGGAGTCGGGAAGGGCTACCTAATTCACCCCTCCACTTT. The full variable domain, in which reference TRBV30 and TRBJ1-6 provide the parts outside the CDR3, is SQTIHQWPATLVQPVGSPLSLECTVEGTSNPNLYWYRQAAGRGLQLLFYSVGIGQISSEVPQNLSASRPQDRQFILSSKKLLLSDSGFYLCAWSREGLPNSPLHFGNGTRLTVT.

The chain is built from TRBV12-5 and TRBJ2-2; the D gene is possibly TRBD2 (6 bases). The CDR3 contains 16 residues. V lost 3 bases, J lost 0 bases, and 11 bases lay in between. Germline CDR1 and CDR2: LGHNT and FRNRAP. The CDR3 loop is CASGFAAGTNTGELFF. Written as DNA, the CDR3 is TGTGCTAGTGGTTTTGCGGCGGGAACGAACACCGGGGAGCTGTTTTTT.

This clone was seen only once. This chain uses TRBV7-8 with TRBJ2-7, with D possibly TRBD2 on 6 matching bases. Germline CDR1 SGHVS, CDR2 FQNEAQ. The CDR3 is made up of 14 amino acids. V lost 1 base to trimming and J lost 1 base, with 8 bases between them. CDR3 loop: CASSLGGISYEQYF. The CDR3 coding sequence is TGTGCCAGCAGCTTAGGCGGGATTTCCTACGAGCAGTACTTC.

This chain joins TRBV18 and TRBJ2-3; TRBD1 matches at 7 bases. Germline V gene sequence: CDR1 KGHSH, CDR2 LQKENI. CDR3 length: 16 residues. Losses at the gene ends were 6 bases for V and 4 bases for J; bases not matched to a gene: 13. This CDR3 reads CASSRLRDSSSDTQYF. CDR3 sequence (DNA): TGTGCCAGCTCTCGCCTCCGGGACAGTTCGTCAGATACGCAGTATTTT.